The 21 T cell receptor beta chains given below trace back to one sample, sequenced in a study of T cells in Graves' hyperthyroidism and ophthalmopathy. Amplification of TCR beta CDR3 regions used RNA as the template. Using the HTBI primer set, a first-round RT-PCR was run on the TCR CDR3. TCRdb recomputed calls from the multiplex PCR reads with MiXCR, one row per CDR3 protein. The data show some 740,000 distinct CDR3 sequences, 14% seen once. Sequencing was performed on blood. Receptor source: a woman under 30 with Graves' hyperthyroidism.

This clonotype was seen repeatedly, ten times or more. CDR3 nucleotides: TGTGCCAGCAGGTACGGACATTCGAACACTGAAGCTTTCTTT. Amino acids: CASRYGHSNTEAFF. The rearrangement links TRBV27 to TRBJ1-1, with a possible D match to TRBD1 (5 bases). Looked up from germline, CDR1 is MNHEY and CDR2 is SMNVEV (reference sequence). Between the trimmed V and J ends, which lost 6 bases and 1 base, there was a span of 12 bases. This CDR3 contains 14 residues.

There are many counts of this clonotype. The chain carries TRBV7-2 and TRBJ2-1; 9 bases fit TRBD2. The CDR3 has 15 amino acids. Germline lookup yields CDR1 SGHTA and CDR2 FQGNSA. Germline trimming cut 6 bases from V and 7 bases from J; bases unmatched to any gene: 10. CDR3 protein: CASRLLAGVVNEQFF. CDR3 nucleotide sequence: TGTGCCAGCAGACTATTAGCGGGAGTGGTTAATGAGCAGTTCTTC.

This clonotype was picked up many times. The genes are TRBV6-5 and TRBJ1-3; unclear D gene. The CDR3 length is 17 residues. CDR1 MNHEY and CDR2 SVGAGI come from the germline V gene. V dropped 0 bases and J dropped 3 bases, with 15 bases sitting between them. CDR3 coding DNA: TGTGCCAGCAGTTACTCTTCCCTCCGGGGAGGTGGAAACACCATATATTTT. It is translated as CASSYSSLRGGGNTIYF.

This clonotype was counted many times. The V call is TRBV7-2, the J call TRBJ2-5; unclear D gene. Germline V gene data show CDR1 as SGHTA and CDR2 as FQGNSA. This CDR3 comprises 12 residues. V was cut by 4 bases and J by 4 bases, with 7 bases left in between. The CDR3 reads CASSSERETQYF. The CDR3 coding sequence is TGTGCCAGCAGCTCAGAGAGAGAGACCCAGTACTTC.

The chain uses TRBV4-1 and TRBJ2-2, with TRBD1 as a possible D gene (7 bases). CDR1 and CDR2 from the germline V gene are MGHRA and YSYEKL. V lost 1 base and J lost 7, with 13 bases in between. The CDR3 consists of 15 residues. This chain's CDR3 is CASSQGAGGYGELFF. CDR3 in DNA: TGCGCCAGCAGCCAAGGCGCAGGGGGGTACGGGGAGCTGTTTTTT.

This clonotype came up a few times. The V and J genes are TRBV4-3 and TRBJ2-3; 10 nucleotides agree with TRBD2. This CDR3 contains 18 residues. The V segment lost 1 base and the J segment 2 bases; nucleotides outside the gene matches: 9. CDR1 and CDR2 from the germline V gene are LGHNA and YSLEER. In DNA, the CDR3 is TGCGCCAGCAGCCAAGTCGCCCTCGGGACTAGCGCCACAGATACGCAGTATTTT. Its protein product is CASSQVALGTSATDTQYF.

This clonotype was seen at least ten times. The chain recombines TRBV24-1 with TRBJ2-3; D remains ambiguous. Looked up from germline, CDR1 is KGHDR and CDR2 is SFDVKD. CDR3 length: 17 amino acids. Trimming shortened V by 4 bases and J by 2 bases, and 18 bases separated the two germline ends. The CDR3 protein is CATSDPNSGGSTDTQYF. The CDR3 DNA follows: TGTGCCACCAGTGACCCGAATTCAGGTGGATCCACAGATACGCAGTATTTT.

The rearrangement joins TRBV6-1 to TRBJ2-1; D possibly matches TRBD1 or TRBD2 (6 bases each). The CDR3 has 13 residues. Trimming left V 5 bases short and J 11 bases short, with 16 bases between. CDR1 and CDR2 from the germline V gene are MNHNS and SASEGT. The CDR3 sequence is CASSSRGQRKQFF. The DNA for the CDR3 is TGTGCCAGCAGTTCCCGGGGGCAACGGAAGCAGTTCTTC.

This clonotype was counted a few times. This chain uses TRBV24-1 with TRBJ2-3; D is possibly TRBD1 (6 bases). Per the germline V gene, CDR1 is KGHDR and CDR2 is SFDVKD. This CDR3 comprises 17 residues. Between the trimmed V and J ends, which lost 3 bases and 4 bases, there was a span of 19 bases. This CDR3 is CATSDAPRDTWADTQYF. CDR3 in DNA: TGTGCCACCAGTGATGCGCCTCGGGACACATGGGCAGATACGCAGTATTTT.

The chain links TRBV29-1 to TRBJ1-2; the match to TRBD1 covers 8 bases. The germline V gene encodes CDR1 SQVTM and CDR2 ANQGSEA. The CDR3 has 16 amino acids. Losses at the gene ends were 0 bases for V and 4 bases for J; bases not matched to a gene: 10. The CDR3 nucleotides read TGCAGCGTTGAAGATACCATGGACAGGGACCCCTATGGCTACACCTTC. This encodes CSVEDTMDRDPYGYTF.

This clonotype was counted ten times or more. The rearrangement uses TRBV29-1 and TRBJ1-1; possible D gene TRBD1, 5 bases. V was shortened by 7 bases and J by 4 bases, with 16 bases between the two germline ends. Germline assignment: CDR1 SQVTM and CDR2 ANQGSEA. CDR3 size: 13 residues. The CDR3, as DNA: TGCAGCGCAATGACAGAAATCGGCACTGAAGCTTTCTTT. This sequence encodes CSAMTEIGTEAFF. Full variable domain (missing parts from reference TRBV29-1 and TRBJ1-1): SAVISQKPSRDICQRGTSLTIQCQVDSQVTMMFWYRQQPGQSLTLIATANQGSEATYESGFVIDKFPISRPNLTFSTLTVSNMSPEDSSIYLCSAMTEIGTEAFFGQGTRLTVV.

The chain joins TRBV27 to TRBJ2-3, with a weak D call TRBD2 (5 bases). Germline V gene lookup returns CDR1 MNHEY and CDR2 SMNVEV (reference sequence). The ends were cut back, 8 bases at V and 4 bases at J, with 25 bases in the middle. This CDR3 contains 17 residues. CDR3 DNA: TGTGCCAGCCGTCAGCCGGGGATTGAGTGTGGCGCAGATACGCAGTATTTT. Translated, it gives CASRQPGIECGADTQYF.

This clonotype was counted at least ten times. This rearrangement joins TRBV4-1 to TRBJ2-7; D is unresolved. CDR1 is MGHRA, CDR2 YSYEKL, per germline. The CDR3 is made up of 13 amino acids. Trimming pared 10 bases from V and 1 base from J, leaving 14 bases between. The CDR3 nucleotides are TGCGCCACCGCGAAAGTCCTTTCCTACGAGCAGTACTTC. Residues: CATAKVLSYEQYF.

J is TRBJ2-1 and V is TRBV5-6; D possibly corresponds to TRBD2 (7 bases). Deletions cut 0 bases from V and 6 bases from J, with 13 bases between. The germline V gene has CDR1 SGHDT and CDR2 YYEEEE. The CDR3 consists of 15 residues. DNA of the CDR3: TGTGCCAGCAGCTTGGAAGGGGGAGGGCCCAATGAGCAGTTCTTC. Translation gives CASSLEGGGPNEQFF.

The sample holds many counts of this clonotype. This sequence joins TRBV13 and TRBJ1-4, with a weak D call TRBD1 (6 bases). In germline, CDR1 is PRHDT, CDR2 FYEKMQ (reference sequence). The CDR3 spans 13 residues. V shed 7 bases and J shed 5 bases, with 11 bases lying between them. The CDR3 sequence: CASKGRGNEKLFF. The CDR3 DNA sequence: TGTGCCAGCAAGGGCAGGGGAAATGAAAAACTGTTTTTT. The complete variable domain, with remaining parts taken from reference TRBV13 and TRBJ1-4, reads AAGVIQSPRHLIKEKRETATLKCYPIPRHDTVYWYQQGPGQDPQFLISFYEKMQSDKGSIPDRFSAQQFSDYHSELNMSSLELGDSALYFCASKGRGNEKLFFGSGTQLSVL.

This chain uses TRBV3-1 with TRBJ2-1; weak D call: TRBD1 (6 bases). Trimming left V 6 bases short and J 10 bases short, with 13 bases between. The CDR3 has 12 residues. Germline CDR1 and CDR2: LGHDT and YNNKEL (reference sequence). The CDR3 reads CASSRGRGEQFF. The CDR3 bases are TGTGCCAGCAGTCGGGGCAGGGGCGAGCAGTTCTTC.

This clonotype has at least ten counts. The chain recombines TRBV18 with TRBJ2-1; 7 nucleotides line up with TRBD2. J lost 0 bases, V lost 0 bases, and 5 bases had no gene match. The CDR3 is 17 amino acids. Germline assignment: CDR1 KGHSH and CDR2 LQKENI. The CDR3 spells CASSPPGAGSSYNEQFF. Here the CDR3 DNA reads TGTGCCAGCTCACCACCTGGAGCGGGGAGCTCCTACAATGAGCAGTTCTTC.

This clonotype was seen more than once but under ten times. J is TRBJ2-4 and V is TRBV27; D not resolved. Trimming stripped 6 bases from V and 1 base from J, with 13 bases between. This CDR3 has 15 residues. Germline values: CDR1 MNHEY, CDR2 SMNVEV (reference sequence). CDR3 sequence (DNA): TGTGCCAGCAGCTCCTCGGAAGGGGCCAAAAACATTCAGTACTTC. Translation: CASSSSEGAKNIQYF.

This clonotype has only a few counts. This chain joins TRBV19 and TRBJ1-1, with TRBD1 identical over 9 bases. The CDR3 sequence is 15 residues long. J gave up 1 base and V 3 bases, and 3 bases lay outside the gene matches. Germline V lookup: CDR1 LNHDA, CDR2 SQIVND (reference sequence). The CDR3, as DNA: TGTGCCAGTAGTATGAAGGGACAGGGGAACACTGAAGCTTTCTTT. Residues: CASSMKGQGNTEAFF. Based on the CDR3 plus reference TRBV19 and TRBJ1-1, the full variable domain is DGGITQSPKYLFRKEGQNVTLSCEQNLNHDAMYWYRQDPGQGLRLIYYSQIVNDFQKGDIAEGYSVSREKKESFPLTVTSAQKNPTAFYLCASSMKGQGNTEAFFGQGTRLTVV.

The V and J genes are TRBV6-1 and TRBJ2-5; 8 bases agree with TRBD2. The CDR3 sequence is 15 residues long. Germline V gene lookup returns CDR1 MNHNS and CDR2 SASEGT. The trim removed 5 bases at V and 1 base at J, leaving 6 bases unmatched. CDR3 DNA: TGTGCCAGCAGTATCAGCGGGGGACTCCAAGAGACCCAGTACTTC. This gives the protein CASSISGGLQETQYF.

There are many counts of this clonotype. The chain uses TRBV11-3 and TRBJ2-1; 10 nucleotides agree with TRBD1. The CDR3 has 15 amino acids. The germline CDR1 and CDR2 sequences are SGHNT and YENEEA. V shed 2 bases, J shed 5 bases, and the junction held 3 bases outside the gene matches. DNA for the CDR3: TGTGCCAGCAGCTTACGACAGGGGGCACACAATGAGCAGTTCTTC. Its protein product is CASSLRQGAHNEQFF.